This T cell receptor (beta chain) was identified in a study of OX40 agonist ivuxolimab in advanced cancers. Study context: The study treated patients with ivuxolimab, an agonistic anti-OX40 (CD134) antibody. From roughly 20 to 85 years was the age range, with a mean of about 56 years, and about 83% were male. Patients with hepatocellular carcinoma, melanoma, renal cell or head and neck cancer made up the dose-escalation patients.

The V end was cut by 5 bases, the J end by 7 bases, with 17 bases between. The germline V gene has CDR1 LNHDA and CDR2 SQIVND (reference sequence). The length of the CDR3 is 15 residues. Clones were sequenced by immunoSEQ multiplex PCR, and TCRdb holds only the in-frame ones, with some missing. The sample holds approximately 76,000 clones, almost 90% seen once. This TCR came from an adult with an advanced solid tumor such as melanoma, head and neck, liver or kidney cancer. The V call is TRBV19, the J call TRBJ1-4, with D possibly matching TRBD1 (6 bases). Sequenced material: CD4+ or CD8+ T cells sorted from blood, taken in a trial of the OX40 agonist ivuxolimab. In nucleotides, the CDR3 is TGTGCCAGTAGTGGCAAAAAACAGGGTGCTGAAAAACTGTTTTTT. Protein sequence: CASSGKKQGAEKLFF.